These T cell receptor beta chains were read from a single sample in a study of T cells in localized non-small cell lung cancer. Libraries were prepared by immunoSEQ multiplex PCR; TCRdb keeps only in-frame clonotypes and omits some of them. The repertoire consists of approximately 1,800 clones, with 30% to 35% occurring once and the leading ten covering about 12%. Sequenced here: lung tumor tissue, sampled before any cancer treatment. These receptor sequences come from a female donor older than 55 with stage I squamous cell lung carcinoma. The CDR3 runs from the conserved cysteine through the conserved F or W.

v_gene	j_gene	CDR3aa
TRBV6-8	TRBJ1-1	CASSDPRQGGPEAFF
TRBV28	TRBJ2-3	CASRWGVWTSAPSTDTQYF
TRBV18	TRBJ2-7	CASSPLGQLDSEQYF
TRBV6-8	TRBJ1-6	CASSYSKVGRGAPLHF
TRBV9	TRBJ1-2	CASSVDPLTNYGYTF
TRBV18	TRBJ1-6	CASSPLGDSENSPLHF
TRBV5-1	TRBJ1-1	CASSLGGQGSLMNTEAFF
TRBV10-2	TRBJ1-5	CASSDMTVPQHF
TRBV28	TRBJ1-5	CASSPLLDYQPQHF
TRBV1	TRBJ2-7	CTSSRAATYEQYF
TRBV15	TRBJ1-1	CATSRDRDRGNTEAFF
TRBV9	TRBJ2-3	CASSVGSGSNADTQYF
TRBV6-8	TRBJ1-3	CASTPEISGNTIYF
TRBV6-8	TRBJ1-2	CASSYPGGIGYTF
TRBV11-3	TRBJ1-2	CASNSVQTGPYGYTF
TRBV29-1	TRBJ2-7	CSVSRTSGGRSYEQYF
TRBV11-3	TRBJ1-1	CASSLGETGLSTEAFF
TRBV28	TRBJ2-2	CASSSLSAGELFF
TRBV29-1	TRBJ2-3	CSVDGTGSTDTQYF
TRBV11-3	TRBJ2-7	CASSLDSGERYEQYF
TRBV28	TRBJ2-7	CASSSPTGGPYEQYF
TRBV10-2	TRBJ2-7	CASNRGSDYEQYF
TRBV14	TRBJ1-1	CARTGQMNTEAFF
TRBV19	TRBJ1-2	CASGAGGPYGYTF
TRBV28	TRBJ1-1	CASSLHTGTTSAFF
TRBV6-8	TRBJ1-1	CASSYQPFSNTEAFF
TRBV18	TRBJ2-1	CASSTESYNEQFF
TRBV7-2	TRBJ2-5	CASSFGGEETQYF
TRBV14	TRBJ2-7	CASSQEPLYEQYF
TRBV6-7	TRBJ1-5	CASSYRQGGQPQHF
TRBV11-3	TRBJ1-1	CASSKRTGGIEAFF
TRBV19	TRBJ1-4	CASSITGKGAEKLFF
TRBV18	TRBJ2-6	CASSLGQGPSGANVLTF
TRBV15	TRBJ2-1	CATSRGTGHYYNEQFF
TRBV19	TRBJ2-6	CASSIPRGANVLTF
TRBV28	TRBJ1-5	CASCLGGPNQPQHF
TRBV15	TRBJ1-1	CATSREVGLSTEAFF
TRBV15	TRBJ2-1	CATSRVGTSGDEQFF
TRBV9	TRBJ2-3	CASSVGGDKDTQYF